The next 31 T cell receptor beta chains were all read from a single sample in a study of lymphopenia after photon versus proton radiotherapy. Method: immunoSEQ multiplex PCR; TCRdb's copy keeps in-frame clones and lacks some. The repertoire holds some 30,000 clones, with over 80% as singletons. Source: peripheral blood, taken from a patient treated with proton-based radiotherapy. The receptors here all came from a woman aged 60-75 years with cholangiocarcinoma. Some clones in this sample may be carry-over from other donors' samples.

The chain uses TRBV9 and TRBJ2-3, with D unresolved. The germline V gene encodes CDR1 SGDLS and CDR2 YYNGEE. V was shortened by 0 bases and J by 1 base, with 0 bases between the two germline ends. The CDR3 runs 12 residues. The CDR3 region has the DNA TGTGCCAGCAGCGTAGGCACAGATACGCAGTATTTT. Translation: CASSVGTDTQYF.

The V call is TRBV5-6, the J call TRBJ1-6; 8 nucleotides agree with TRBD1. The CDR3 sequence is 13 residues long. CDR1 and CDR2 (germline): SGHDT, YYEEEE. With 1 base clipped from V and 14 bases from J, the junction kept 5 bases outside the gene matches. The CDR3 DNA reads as TGTGCCAGCAGCTTGAAACGACAGGGGTCCCTCCACTTT. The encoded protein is CASSLKRQGSLHF.

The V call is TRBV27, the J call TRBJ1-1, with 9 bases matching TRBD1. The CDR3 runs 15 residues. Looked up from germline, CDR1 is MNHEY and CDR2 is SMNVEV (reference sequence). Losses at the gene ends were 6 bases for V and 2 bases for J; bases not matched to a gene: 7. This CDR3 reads CASRGWGQGNTEAFF. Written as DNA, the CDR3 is TGTGCCAGCAGAGGATGGGGACAGGGAAACACTGAAGCTTTCTTT.

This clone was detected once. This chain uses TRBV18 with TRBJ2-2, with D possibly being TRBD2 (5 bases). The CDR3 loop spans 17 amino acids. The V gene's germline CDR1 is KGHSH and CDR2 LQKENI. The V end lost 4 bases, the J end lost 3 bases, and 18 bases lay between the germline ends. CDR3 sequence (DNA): TGTGCCAGCTCACTCCATGTAGGAGGCACATACACCGGGGAGCTGTTTTTT. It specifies CASSLHVGGTYTGELFF.

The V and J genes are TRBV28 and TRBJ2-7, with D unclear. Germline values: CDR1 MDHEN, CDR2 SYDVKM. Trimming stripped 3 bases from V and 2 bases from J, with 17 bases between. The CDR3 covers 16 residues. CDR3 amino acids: CASSFSLATVTYEQYF. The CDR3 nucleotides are TGTGCCAGCAGTTTCTCGTTAGCCACAGTAACCTACGAGCAGTACTTC.

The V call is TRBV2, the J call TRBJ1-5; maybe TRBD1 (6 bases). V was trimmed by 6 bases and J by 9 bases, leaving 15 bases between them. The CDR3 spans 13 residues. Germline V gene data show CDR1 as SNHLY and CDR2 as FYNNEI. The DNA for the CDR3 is TGTGCCAGCAGGGCTCACAGGGTATTGCCCCAGCATTTT. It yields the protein CASRAHRVLPQHF. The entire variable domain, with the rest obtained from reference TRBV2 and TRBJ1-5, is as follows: EPEVTQTPSHQVTQMGQEVILRCVPISNHLYFYWYRQILGQKVEFLVSFYNNEISEKSEIFDDQFSVERPDGSNFTLKIRSTKLEDSAMYFCASRAHRVLPQHFGDGTRLSIL.

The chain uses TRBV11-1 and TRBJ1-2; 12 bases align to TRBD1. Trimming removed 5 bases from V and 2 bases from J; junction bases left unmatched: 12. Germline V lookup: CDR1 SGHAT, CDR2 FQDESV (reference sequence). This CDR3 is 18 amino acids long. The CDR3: CASSPRGTGGLRNYGYTF. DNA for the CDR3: TGTGCCAGCAGCCCCCGCGGGACAGGGGGCCTTAGGAACTATGGCTACACCTTC.

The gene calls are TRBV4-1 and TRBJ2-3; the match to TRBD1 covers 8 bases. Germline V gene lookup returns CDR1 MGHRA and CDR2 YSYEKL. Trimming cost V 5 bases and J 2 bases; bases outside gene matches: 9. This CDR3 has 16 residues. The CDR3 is CASSKGDRKNTDTQYF. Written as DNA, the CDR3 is TGCGCCAGCAGCAAAGGGGACAGGAAGAACACAGATACGCAGTATTTT.

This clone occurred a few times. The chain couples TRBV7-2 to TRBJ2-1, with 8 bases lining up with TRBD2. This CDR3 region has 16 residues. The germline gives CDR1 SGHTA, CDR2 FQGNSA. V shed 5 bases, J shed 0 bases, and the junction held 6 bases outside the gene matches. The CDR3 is CASSTHSGSSYNEQFF. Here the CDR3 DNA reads TGTGCCAGCAGCACGCACAGCGGGAGCTCCTACAATGAGCAGTTCTTC.

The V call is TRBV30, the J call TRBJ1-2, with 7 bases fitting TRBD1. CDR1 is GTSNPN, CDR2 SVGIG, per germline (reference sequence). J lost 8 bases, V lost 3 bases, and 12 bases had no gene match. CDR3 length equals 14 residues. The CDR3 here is CAWRSPGQSSGYTF. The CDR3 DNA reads TGTGCCTGGAGATCTCCGGGACAGTCTAGCGGCTACACCTTC.

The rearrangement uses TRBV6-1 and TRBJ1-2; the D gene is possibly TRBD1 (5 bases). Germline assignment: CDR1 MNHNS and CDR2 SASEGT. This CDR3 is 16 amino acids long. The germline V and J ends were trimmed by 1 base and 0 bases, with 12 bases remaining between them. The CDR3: CASSEGGYFSNYGYTF. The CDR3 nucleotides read TGTGCCAGCAGTGAAGGGGGGTACTTTTCTAACTATGGCTACACCTTC.

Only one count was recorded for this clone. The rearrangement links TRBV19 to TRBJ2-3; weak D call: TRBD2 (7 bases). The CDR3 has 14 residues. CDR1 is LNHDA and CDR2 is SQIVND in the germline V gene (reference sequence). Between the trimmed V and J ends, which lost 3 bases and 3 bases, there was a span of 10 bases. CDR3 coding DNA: TGTGCCAGTAGTATCGGGGGGCTGACAGATACGCAGTATTTT. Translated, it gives CASSIGGLTDTQYF.

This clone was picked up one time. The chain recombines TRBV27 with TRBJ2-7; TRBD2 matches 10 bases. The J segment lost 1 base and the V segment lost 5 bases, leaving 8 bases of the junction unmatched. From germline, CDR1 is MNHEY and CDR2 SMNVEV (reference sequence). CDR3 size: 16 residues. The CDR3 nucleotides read TGTGCCAGCAGTGATCGACGGACTAGCGGTTCCTACGAGCAGTACTTC. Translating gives CASSDRRTSGSYEQYF.

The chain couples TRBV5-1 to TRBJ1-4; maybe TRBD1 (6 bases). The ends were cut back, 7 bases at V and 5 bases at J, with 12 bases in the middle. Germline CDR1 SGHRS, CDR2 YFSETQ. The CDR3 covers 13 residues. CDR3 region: CASGRGGNEKLFF. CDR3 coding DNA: TGCGCCAGCGGCCGGGGGGGCAATGAAAAACTGTTTTTT.

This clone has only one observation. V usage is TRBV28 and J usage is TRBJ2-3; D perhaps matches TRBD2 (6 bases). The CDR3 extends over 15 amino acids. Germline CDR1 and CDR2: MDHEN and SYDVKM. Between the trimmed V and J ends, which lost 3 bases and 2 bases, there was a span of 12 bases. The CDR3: CASSFVRGPTDTQYF. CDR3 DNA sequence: TGTGCCAGCAGTTTTGTGCGGGGCCCCACAGATACGCAGTATTTT.

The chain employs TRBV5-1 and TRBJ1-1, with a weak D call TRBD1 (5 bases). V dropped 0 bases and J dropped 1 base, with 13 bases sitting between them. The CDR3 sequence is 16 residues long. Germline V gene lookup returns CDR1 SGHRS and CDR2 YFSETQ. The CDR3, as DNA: TGCGCCAGCAGCTTGGATTTAGGCAGGGCGAACACTGAAGCTTTCTTT. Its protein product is CASSLDLGRANTEAFF.

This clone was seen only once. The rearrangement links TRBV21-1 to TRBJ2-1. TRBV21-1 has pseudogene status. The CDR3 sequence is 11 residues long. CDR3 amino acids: CASSLVIEQFF. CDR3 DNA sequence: TGTGCCAGCAGCCTGGTGATCGAGCAGTTCTTC.

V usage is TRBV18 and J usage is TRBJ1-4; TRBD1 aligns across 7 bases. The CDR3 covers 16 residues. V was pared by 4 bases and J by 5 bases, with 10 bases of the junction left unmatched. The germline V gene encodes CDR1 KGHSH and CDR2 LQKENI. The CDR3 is CASSLTRDSLNEKLFF. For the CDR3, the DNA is TGTGCCAGCTCACTTACCCGGGACAGCCTGAATGAAAAACTGTTTTTT.

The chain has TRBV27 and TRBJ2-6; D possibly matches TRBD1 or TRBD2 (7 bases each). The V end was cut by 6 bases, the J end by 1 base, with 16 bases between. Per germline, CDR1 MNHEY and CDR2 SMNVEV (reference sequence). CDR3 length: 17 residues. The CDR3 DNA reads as TGTGCCAGCAGCCACCGACAGGGAGGGTCTGGGGCCAACGTCCTGACTTTC. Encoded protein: CASSHRQGGSGANVLTF. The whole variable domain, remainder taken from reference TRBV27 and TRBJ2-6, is EAQVTQNPRYLITVTGKKLTVTCSQNMNHEYMSWYRQDPGLGLRQIYYSMNVEVTDKGDVPEGYKVSRKEKRNFPLILESPSPNQTSLYFCASSHRQGGSGANVLTFGAGSRLTVL.

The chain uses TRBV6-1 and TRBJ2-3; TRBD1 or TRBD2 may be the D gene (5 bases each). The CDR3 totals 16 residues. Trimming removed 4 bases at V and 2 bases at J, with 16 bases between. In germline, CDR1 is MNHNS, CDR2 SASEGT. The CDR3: CASSGRTLRVTDTQYF. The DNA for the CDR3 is TGTGCCAGCAGTGGTAGGACTCTCAGGGTCACAGATACGCAGTATTTT.

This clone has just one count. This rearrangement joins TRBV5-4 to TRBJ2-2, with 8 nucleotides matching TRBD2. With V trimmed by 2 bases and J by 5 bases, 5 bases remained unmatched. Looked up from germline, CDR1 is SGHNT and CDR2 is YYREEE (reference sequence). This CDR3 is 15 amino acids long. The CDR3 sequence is CASSFGTSRTGELFF. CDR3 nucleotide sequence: TGTGCCAGCAGCTTCGGGACTAGTCGGACCGGGGAGCTGTTTTTT.

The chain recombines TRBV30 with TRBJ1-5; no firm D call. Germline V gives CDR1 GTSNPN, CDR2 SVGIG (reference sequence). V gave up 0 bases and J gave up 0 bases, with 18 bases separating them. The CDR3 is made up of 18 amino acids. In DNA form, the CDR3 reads TGTGCCTGGAGTGTAAGACGGTATGGAGGGTCTAGCAATCAGCCCCAGCATTTT. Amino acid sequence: CAWSVRRYGGSSNQPQHF.

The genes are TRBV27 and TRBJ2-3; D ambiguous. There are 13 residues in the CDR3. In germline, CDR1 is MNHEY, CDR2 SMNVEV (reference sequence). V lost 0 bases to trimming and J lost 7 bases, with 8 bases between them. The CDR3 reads CASSLSHRNTQYF. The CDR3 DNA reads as TGTGCCAGCAGTTTATCGCACAGAAATACGCAGTATTTT.

CDR3 DNA: TGTGCCAGCATGAGCACCCTCGGAATAGCGGGAGGAAACATTCAGTACTTC. It encodes CASMSTLGIAGGNIQYF. The chain recombines TRBV2 with TRBJ2-4; 10 bases agree with TRBD2. Trimming cost V 7 bases and J 6 bases; bases outside gene matches: 15. The V gene's germline CDR1 is SNHLY and CDR2 FYNNEI. The CDR3 is 17 amino acids.

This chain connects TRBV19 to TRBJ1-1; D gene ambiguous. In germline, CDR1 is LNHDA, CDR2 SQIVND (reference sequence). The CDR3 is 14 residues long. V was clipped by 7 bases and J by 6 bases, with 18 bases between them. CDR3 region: CASTRTLRGSEAFF. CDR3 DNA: TGTGCCAGTACCCGGACCCTGAGAGGGTCTGAAGCTTTCTTT.

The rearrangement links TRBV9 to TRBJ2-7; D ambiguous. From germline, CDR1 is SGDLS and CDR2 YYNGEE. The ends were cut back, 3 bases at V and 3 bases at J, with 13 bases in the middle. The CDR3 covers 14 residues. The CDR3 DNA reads TGTGCCAGCAGCGCACGAGACCTATTCTACGAGCAGTACTTC. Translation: CASSARDLFYEQYF.

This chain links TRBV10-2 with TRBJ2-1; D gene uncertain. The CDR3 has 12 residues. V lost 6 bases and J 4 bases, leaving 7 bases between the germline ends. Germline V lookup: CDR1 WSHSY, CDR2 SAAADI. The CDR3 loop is CASRDGYNEQFF. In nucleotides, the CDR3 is TGCGCCAGCAGGGACGGATACAATGAGCAGTTCTTC.

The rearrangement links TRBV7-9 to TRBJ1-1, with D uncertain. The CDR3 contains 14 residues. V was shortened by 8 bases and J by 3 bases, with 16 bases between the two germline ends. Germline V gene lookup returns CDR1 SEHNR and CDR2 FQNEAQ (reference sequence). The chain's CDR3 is CASSNVGGDTEAFF. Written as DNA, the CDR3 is TGTGCCAGCTCCAACGTAGGTGGCGACACTGAAGCTTTCTTT.

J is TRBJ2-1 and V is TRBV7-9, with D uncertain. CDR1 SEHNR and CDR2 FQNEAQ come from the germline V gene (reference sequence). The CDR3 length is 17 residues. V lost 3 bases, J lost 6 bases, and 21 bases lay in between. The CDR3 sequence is CASSFSFGAIGGNEQFF. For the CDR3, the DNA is TGTGCCAGCAGCTTTTCGTTTGGTGCCATTGGTGGCAATGAGCAGTTCTTC. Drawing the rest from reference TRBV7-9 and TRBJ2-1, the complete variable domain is DTGVSQNPRHKITKRGQNVTFRCDPISEHNRLYWYRQTLGQGPEFLTYFQNEAQLEKSRLLSDRFSAERPKGSFSTLEIQRTEQGDSAMYLCASSFSFGAIGGNEQFFGPGTRLTVL.

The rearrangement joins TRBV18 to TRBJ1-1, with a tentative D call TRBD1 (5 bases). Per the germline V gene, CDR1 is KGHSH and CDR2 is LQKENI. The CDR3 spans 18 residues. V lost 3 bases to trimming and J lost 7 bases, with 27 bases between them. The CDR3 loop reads CASSPWGGSQPADGEAFF. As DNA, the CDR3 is TGTGCCAGCTCACCCTGGGGGGGGTCCCAACCTGCCGATGGTGAAGCTTTCTTT.

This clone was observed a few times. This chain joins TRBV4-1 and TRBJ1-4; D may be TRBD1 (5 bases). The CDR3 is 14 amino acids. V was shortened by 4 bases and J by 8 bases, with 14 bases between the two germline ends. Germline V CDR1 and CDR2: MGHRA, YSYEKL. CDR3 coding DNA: TGCGCCAGCAGCCGGGACTTCCCGCGGGAAAAACTGTTTTTT. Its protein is CASSRDFPREKLFF.